These T cell receptor beta chains were read from a single sample in a study of T cell responses to AZD1222 COVID-19 vaccine. TCRdb's table, derived via immunoSEQ multiplex PCR, lists solely in-frame clones and lacks some. The top ten hold approximately 1.3% of the sample, which has around 100,000 clones, 92% seen once. The source material was peripheral blood, sampled on day 0 of AZD1222 vaccination. These receptors were taken from an adult in good health. CDR3s include the opening cysteine and the closing phenylalanine or tryptophan. The order of the fields is clone size, D gene, V gene, J gene, CDR3 DNA, CDR3 protein. The D gene is left open where the match is weak. Some rows have no size entry. The others give once, few or many, or a class for an expanded clone.

clone size: .
D gene: .
V gene: TRBV7-2
J gene: TRBJ2-1
CDR3 DNA: TGTGCCAGCAGCTTACTCATGGGGCAGTTCTTC
CDR3 protein: CASSLLMGQFF

clone size: .
D gene: .
V gene: TRBV30
J gene: TRBJ1-4
CDR3 DNA: TGTGCCTGGAGTGTAGTAACGTCGGTCGAAAAACTGTTTTTT
CDR3 protein: CAWSVVTSVEKLFF

clone size: .
D gene: .
V gene: TRBV5-1
J gene: TRBJ2-2
CDR3 DNA: TGCGCCAGCAACGTTTCCCCCGGCGGAAACACCGGGGAGCTGTTTTTT
CDR3 protein: CASNVSPGGNTGELFF

clone size: once
D gene: TRBD1
V gene: TRBV19
J gene: TRBJ2-1
CDR3 DNA: TGTGCCAGTAGTTCGGGACAGGGAATAGCGACCTACAATGAGCAGTTCTTC
CDR3 protein: CASSSGQGIATYNEQFF

clone size: once
D gene: .
V gene: TRBV19
J gene: TRBJ1-2
CDR3 DNA: TGTGCCAGTAGTACGCTCAATGGGGACTATGGCTACACCTTC
CDR3 protein: CASSTLNGDYGYTF

clone size: .
D gene: .
V gene: TRBV3-1/TRBV3-2
J gene: TRBJ1-6
CDR3 DNA: TGTGCCAGCAGCTTCGGAGGGACGCTCCACTTT
CDR3 protein: CASSFGGTLHF

clone size: .
D gene: .
V gene: TRBV29-1
J gene: TRBJ1-1
CDR3 DNA: TGCAGCGTTGACAAGGGATTGTTGAACACTGAAGCTTTCTTT
CDR3 protein: CSVDKGLLNTEAFF

clone size: .
D gene: TRBD1
V gene: TRBV19
J gene: TRBJ2-2
CDR3 DNA: TGTGCCAGTAGTAGGGGATCGGGACAGGGGGCGAACACCGGGGAGCTGTTTTTT
CDR3 protein: CASSRGSGQGANTGELFF

clone size: .
D gene: .
V gene: TRBV5-8
J gene: TRBJ1-2
CDR3 DNA: TGTGCCAGCAGCTTGGCGGGGGTCCCCAGCTACACCTTC
CDR3 protein: CASSLAGVPSYTF

clone size: .
D gene: .
V gene: TRBV12-3/TRBV12-4
J gene: TRBJ1-1
CDR3 DNA: TGTGCCAGCAGCTCAGCGGGTGGAACTGAAGCTTTCTTT
CDR3 protein: CASSSAGGTEAFF

clone size: once
D gene: TRBD1
V gene: TRBV6-5
J gene: TRBJ1-1
CDR3 DNA: TGTGCCAGCAGCTTTTCACAGGGGGAAGCTTTCTTT
CDR3 protein: CASSFSQGEAFF

clone size: once
D gene: TRBD1
V gene: TRBV5-8
J gene: TRBJ2-7
CDR3 DNA: TGTGCCAGCAGCTTGGGGGGGACAGGGGTATATGAGCAGTACTTC
CDR3 protein: CASSLGGTGVYEQYF

clone size: .
D gene: .
V gene: TRBV11-1
J gene: TRBJ2-1
CDR3 DNA: TGTGCCAGCAGCCGCGGAGGGCGGATCTACAATGAGCAGTTCTTC
CDR3 protein: CASSRGGRIYNEQFF

clone size: .
D gene: .
V gene: TRBV10-3
J gene: TRBJ2-5
CDR3 DNA: TGTGCCATCAGTGTTCCCCCCCCAGGGGCCCAGTACTTC
CDR3 protein: CAISVPPPGAQYF

clone size: once
D gene: TRBD2
V gene: TRBV5-1
J gene: TRBJ2-3
CDR3 DNA: TGCGCCAGCAGCGTTACTAGCGGAAGCACAGATACGCAGTATTTT
CDR3 protein: CASSVTSGSTDTQYF

clone size: .
D gene: .
V gene: TRBV5-6
J gene: TRBJ1-1
CDR3 DNA: TGTGCCAGCAGCCCAGGCCGGTACACTGAAGCTTTCTTT
CDR3 protein: CASSPGRYTEAFF

clone size: .
D gene: .
V gene: TRBV7-8
J gene: TRBJ1-5
CDR3 DNA: TGTGCCAGCAGCTTAGTGGCCAATCAGCCCCAGCATTTT
CDR3 protein: CASSLVANQPQHF

clone size: .
D gene: .
V gene: TRBV30
J gene: TRBJ2-7
CDR3 DNA: TGTGCCTGGAGTGTAACGAGCTACGAGCAGTACTTC
CDR3 protein: CAWSVTSYEQYF

clone size: .
D gene: .
V gene: TRBV5-6
J gene: TRBJ1-5
CDR3 DNA: TGTGCCAGCAGCTCCGGGCCCACAACGGCCTGGCCCCAGCATTTT
CDR3 protein: CASSSGPTTAWPQHF

clone size: .
D gene: .
V gene: TRBV24-1
J gene: TRBJ2-3
CDR3 DNA: TGTGCCACCAGTGACCGCTACAGGGACAGCACAGATACGCAGTATTTT
CDR3 protein: CATSDRYRDSTDTQYF

clone size: .
D gene: TRBD2
V gene: TRBV19
J gene: TRBJ2-5
CDR3 DNA: TGTGCCAGTAGCGGGGGGTTGGGGGAGACCCAGTACTTC
CDR3 protein: CASSGGLGETQYF

clone size: .
D gene: .
V gene: TRBV6-6
J gene: TRBJ1-1
CDR3 DNA: TGTGCCAGCAGTTTTCACGTAAACACTGAAGCTTTCTTT
CDR3 protein: CASSFHVNTEAFF

clone size: .
D gene: .
V gene: TRBV30
J gene: TRBJ1-4
CDR3 DNA: TGTGCCTGGAGCGCAGTGGGTCCTAATGAAAAACTGTTTTTT
CDR3 protein: CAWSAVGPNEKLFF

clone size: .
D gene: .
V gene: TRBV18
J gene: TRBJ1-5
CDR3 DNA: TGTGCCAGCTCAACCCAAACTACAGCTAGCAATCAGCCCCAGCATTTT
CDR3 protein: CASSTQTTASNQPQHF

clone size: .
D gene: .
V gene: TRBV9
J gene: TRBJ1-1
CDR3 DNA: TGTGCCAGCAGCGTATCTGATGACACTGAAGCTTTCTTT
CDR3 protein: CASSVSDDTEAFF

clone size: .
D gene: .
V gene: TRBV7-9
J gene: TRBJ1-4
CDR3 DNA: TGTGCCAGCAGCCCGGACCGGAAGAATGAAAAACTGTTTTTT
CDR3 protein: CASSPDRKNEKLFF